The rows below give T cell receptor beta chains drawn from one sample of a study of blood T cell repertoires in COVID-19. Assay used: immunoSEQ multiplex PCR; TCRdb lists only in-frame clones, some missing. This sample has 310,000 or so clones, with around 90% found just once. Sample: PBMCs or T cells enriched from blood (not recorded which). The origin of the receptors is a young woman who had recovered from COVID-19. CDR3s include the opening cysteine and the closing phenylalanine or tryptophan. D genes are given only for firm matches. Expanded clones are given a class, and other clones once, few, many or no size at all.

>-|TRBJ1-1|TRBV10-3|-
TGTGCCATCAGTCCGGGGAACACTGAAGCTTTCTTT
CAISPGNTEAFF
>-|TRBJ2-3|TRBV11-1|TRBD2
TGTGCCAGCAGCTTAGCTAGGCTAGCGGGAAGAGTGCAGTATTTT
CASSLARLAGRVQYF
>once|TRBJ2-7|TRBV6-4|TRBD2
TGTGCCAGCAGTCACACTAGCGGGAGCTACGAGCAGTACTTC
CASSHTSGSYEQYF
>-|TRBJ2-5|TRBV7-2|TRBD1
TGTGCCAGCAGCTTCACAGGGGCGGGCCGGAGGACCCAGTACTTC
CASSFTGAGRRTQYF
>-|TRBJ1-1|TRBV10-2|-
TGCGCCAGCAGAGGGGTAGCTAACACTGAAGCTTTCTTT
CASRGVANTEAFF
>-|TRBJ1-2|TRBV19|-
TGTGCCAGTAGCTTTGAGTGGGGCAGAACTAACTATGGCTACACCTTC
CASSFEWGRTNYGYTF
>once|TRBJ1-5|TRBV19|-
TGTGCCAGTAGTATAATGAGATATAGCAATCAGCCCCAGCATTTT
CASSIMRYSNQPQHF
>-|TRBJ2-5|TRBV14|TRBD1
TGTGCCAGCAGCCCAGGGGGCGGAGAGACCCAGTACTTC
CASSPGGGETQYF
>once|TRBJ2-3|TRBV4-2|TRBD2
TGTGCCAGCAGCCCCTCAACGCAGCGGGGGGGGGATACGCAGTATTTT
CASSPSTQRGGDTQYF
>-|TRBJ2-5|TRBV11-2|TRBD1
TGTGCCAGCAGCCCCCGAAGGGGGCGTTCAGAGACCCAGTACTTC
CASSPRRGRSETQYF
>-|TRBJ1-1|TRBV2|TRBD1
TGTGCCAGCACCGGACAGGGGGCGGGTAACACTGAAGCTTTCTTT
CASTGQGAGNTEAFF
>-|TRBJ1-2|TRBV18|-
TGTGCCAGCTCACCGGGCAGGGCCAACTATGGCTACACCTTC
CASSPGRANYGYTF
>-|TRBJ1-2|TRBV6-6|TRBD1
TGTGCCAGCGGCGGGACAGGGGTCCGTAGCTGGGGCTACACCTTC
CASGGTGVRSWGYTF
>-|TRBJ2-1|TRBV30|-
TGTGCCTGGAAGGGGCGGCATGCTGAGCAGTTCTTC
CAWKGRHAEQFF
>-|TRBJ1-2|TRBV28|-
TGTGCCAGCAGTTTTCAGAGGTATGGCTACACCTTC
CASSFQRYGYTF
>-|TRBJ2-5|TRBV19|TRBD1
TGTGCCAGTAGTAGAGACAGGGGCAGGGAGACCCAGTACTTC
CASSRDRGRETQYF
>once|TRBJ1-5|TRBV19|TRBD1
TGTGCCAGTAGTACGGAGACAGGGAGGCAGCCCCAGCATTTT
CASSTETGRQPQHF
>-|TRBJ1-1|TRBV7-8|-
TGTGCCAGCAGCTTACTATCGGGGAACACTGAAGCTTTCTTT
CASSLLSGNTEAFF
>-|TRBJ1-2|TRBV4-3|-
TGCGCCAGCAGCCAAGAGAGAGGAGAAAACTATGGCTACACCTTC
CASSQERGENYGYTF
>-|TRBJ2-7|TRBV5-1|TRBD2
TGCGCCAGCAGCCTACCTAGCGGGGGGGCTGGGGAGCAGTACTTC
CASSLPSGGAGEQYF
>-|TRBJ2-2|TRBV4-1|TRBD2
TGCGCCAGCAGCCAAGGACTAGCGGGACCCACGGGGACCGGGGAGCTGTTTTTT
CASSQGLAGPTGTGELFF
>-|TRBJ1-5|TRBV5-5|-
TGTGCCAGCAGCTCCCCCCCGGGGGGAGTTGGTAGCAATCAGCCCCAGCATTTT
CASSSPPGGVGSNQPQHF
>-|TRBJ1-5|TRBV3-1/TRBV3-2|-
TGTGCCAGCAGTCCGAGGACAGACTATAGCAATCAGCCCCAGCATTTT
CASSPRTDYSNQPQHF
>-|TRBJ1-5|TRBV5-3|-
TGTGCCAGAAGCCCAGCGGTCAGGTCTTATAGCAATCAGCCCCAGCATTTT
CARSPAVRSYSNQPQHF
>-|TRBJ1-4|TRBV4-2|-
TGTGCCAGCAGCCGGGCCGATAGGAATGAAAAACTGTTTTTT
CASSRADRNEKLFF
>-|TRBJ2-3|TRBV2|TRBD2
TGTGCCAGCAGTCGGACTAGCGGACCGGGGGATACGCAGTATTTT
CASSRTSGPGDTQYF
>-|TRBJ2-3|TRBV15|TRBD2
TGTGCCACCAGCAGATCGAGCGGGATGAGTGATACGCAGTATTTT
CATSRSSGMSDTQYF
>-|TRBJ2-1|TRBV14|TRBD2
TGTGCCAGCAGCCAAACCTTTAGCGGGAATGAGCAGTTCTTC
CASSQTFSGNEQFF
>-|TRBJ1-1|TRBV2|-
TGTGCCAGCAGGCGGATATATGAAGCTTTCTTT
CASRRIYEAFF
>-|TRBJ2-1|TRBV5-1|TRBD2
TGCGCCAGCAGCTTCCCGGGACTAGCGGGATCGGGGCGCGTTGGTGAGCAGTTCTTC
CASSFPGLAGSGRVGEQFF